Listed below are T cell receptor beta chains from one sample, sequenced in a study of PD-1 blockade in classical Hodgkin lymphoma. Assay used: immunoSEQ multiplex PCR; TCRdb lists only in-frame clones, some missing. The data contain tens of thousands of clones, around 90% of them singletons. The sample comprised CD4+ T cells from blood. These receptors were obtained from a human donor with classical Hodgkin lymphoma. Both conserved end residues are trimmed from each CDR3. A clone size is listed for some rows: how often the clone was seen (once, few, many), or a class if it is expanded.

V	J	size	CDR3
TRBV18	TRBJ1-5	-	ASSPGPGINQPQH
TRBV19	TRBJ1-5	-	ASTHRGPRPNQPQH
TRBV2	TRBJ1-2	few	ASSLTDYGYT
TRBV5-1	TRBJ2-7	-	ASSFGTGGYEQY
TRBV5-4	TRBJ1-2	-	ASSLSGGDYGYT
TRBV30	TRBJ1-2	-	AWSLGGQGNYGYT
TRBV28	TRBJ1-2	few	ASSPDRDYGYT
TRBV7-7	TRBJ2-1	-	ASSSGSRSNEQF
TRBV7-8	TRBJ2-1	-	ASSLGGLGNEQF
TRBV19	TRBJ1-3	-	ASSSLSEDSSGNTIY
TRBV5-1	TRBJ2-2	-	ASRSDGGAGELF
TRBV27	TRBJ1-5	-	ASSLSGTASNQPQH
TRBV2	TRBJ2-1	-	ASSEALAAPGNEQF
TRBV28	TRBJ1-2	-	ASPPGRYLGEPSYGYT
TRBV5-4	TRBJ2-2	-	ASSLGGTSGRSGELF
TRBV5-6	TRBJ1-1	-	ASSLLSMNTEAF
TRBV28	TRBJ1-2	once	ASKSWRGVYGGYT
TRBV5-4	TRBJ2-1	once	ASSLTSGNHNEQF
TRBV2	TRBJ1-4	-	ASREIEKLF
TRBV28	TRBJ1-3	-	ASSLLRGFNRNTIY
TRBV5-1	TRBJ2-3	-	ASSFGAGAAADTQY
TRBV5-4	TRBJ1-6	-	ASSAGNGLNSPLH
TRBV28	TRBJ1-5	-	ASSLDRPSNQPQH
TRBV28	TRBJ2-7	once	ASSMPLGARYEQY
TRBV5-1	TRBJ2-1	-	ASSPAPSGGYNEQF
TRBV2	TRBJ1-1	-	ASSVTGGETEAF
TRBV2	TRBJ1-2	-	ASRRTGTSYT
TRBV7-2	TRBJ2-1	-	ASSWTSGRSLEGF
TRBV6-6	TRBJ1-5	-	ASSTGAGNQPQH
TRBV5-1	TRBJ2-2	-	ASTGQGNTGELF
TRBV5-1	TRBJ2-2	-	ASRRGLVDTGELF
TRBV7-8	TRBJ1-5	-	ASSYWQYQPQH
TRBV7-2	TRBJ2-4	-	ASSPSHAGLAKNIQY
TRBV7-9	TRBJ2-1	-	ASSPTTGDEQF
TRBV19	TRBJ2-7	once	ASSTNPPGGRAEQY
TRBV18	TRBJ2-7	-	ASSPWDSSYEQY
TRBV19	TRBJ1-1	-	ASYPFGDVRRNTEAF
TRBV5-4	TRBJ2-1	-	ASSSPSGQYEQF
TRBV10-3	TRBJ1-4	-	AISEATGTNEKLF
TRBV27	TRBJ2-7	few	ASSYRMTSGQTYEQY
TRBV6-1	TRBJ1-5	once	ASSEARYSNQPQH
TRBV5-1	TRBJ2-5	-	ASSKGPGAGQETQY
TRBV28	TRBJ2-7	-	ASSSPGVSYEQY
TRBV6-6	TRBJ1-5	-	ASSYSRRSEPQH
TRBV25-1	TRBJ1-5	-	ASSEGGSRQPQH
TRBV28	TRBJ1-1	-	ASSTVNTEAF
TRBV18	TRBJ1-1	-	ASSPKTGKSTEAF
TRBV7-8	TRBJ2-2	-	ASSPLAGGNTGELF
TRBV18	TRBJ2-1	once	ASSPRQGDEQF
TRBV5-4	TRBJ1-2	-	ASSSRVAGYT
TRBV11-2	TRBJ1-2	-	ASSLDPRGGYT
TRBV6-6	TRBJ1-3	-	ASSYSIEGNTIY
TRBV5-1	TRBJ2-1	-	ASSTGLAGGPNEQF